This TCR beta chain was recorded in a study of PD-L1 blockade in urothelial cancer. Only in-frame clones appear in the TCRdb table, and some are missing; sequencing was by immunoSEQ multiplex PCR. The sample lists tens of thousands of clones, around four fifths occurring once. Time point described: pretreatment peripheral blood. Germline-derived CDR1 and CDR2 are SEHNR and FQNEAQ (reference sequence). The CDR3 runs to 17 residues. The V end lost 1 base, the J end lost 0 bases, and 10 bases lay between the germline ends. This material consisted of PBMCs, taken around atezolizumab (anti-PD-L1) treatment. The genes are TRBV7-9 and TRBJ2-6, with D unclear. This clonotype originated in a man in his forties with urothelial cancer. The CDR3 sequence: CASSLDDTISGANVLTF. DNA of the CDR3: TGTGCCAGCAGCTTAGACGACACAATCTCTGGGGCCAACGTCCTGACTTTC.